Sequencing of this T cell receptor (beta chain) was carried out in a study of T cells after yellow fever vaccination (dated by TCRdb to the late 2010s). About the investigation overall: Libraries from fractions with low cell numbers were prepared with the SMART-Seq v4 Ultra Low Input RNA kit. To follow T-cell clones before and after both primary and booster YFV17D yellow fever vaccination, bulk TCR alpha and beta repertoires underwent longitudinal sequencing. Two healthy male donors, one aged 18 to 30 and one aged 30 to 40 years, made up the cohort. Blood samples were taken at several timepoints before and after primary and secondary immunization, and bulk PBMC replicates and cell subsets were isolated.

There are a few counts of this clonotype. Its recognized antigen is unknown. Base qualities are not recorded, but no much larger clone differs from it by a single base. TCR cDNA was made using 5'RACE template switching, a step that added a universal primer site and unique molecular identifiers. Priming for cDNA synthesis came from both the TCR alpha and TCR beta constant segments. Library amplification involved two PCR steps, and the second step added sample barcodes and sequencing adapters. Libraries were sequenced on Illumina HiSeq 2500 (2x100 bp) or NovaSeq (2x150 bp). The authors' pipeline ran thus. MIGEC handled demultiplexing of reads and collapsing into UMI consensus sequences, while MiXCR performed V(D)J alignment. Vaccine-responding clonotypes were identified with edgeR using replicate PBMC samples, with FDR below 0.01 and a log2 fold change above 5 up to day 15 being required. CD4 or CD8 identity was assigned to each bulk clonotype according to whether the clonotype was present at higher abundance in the sequenced CD4 repertoire or the sequenced CD8 repertoire. TCRdb took the public reads, trimmed them with fastp at Q25, ran MiXCR for clone calling and kept in-frame beta chains. Every distinct CDR3 protein forms one entry, paired with its most common genes and DNA. TCRdb's processing, not the authors', yielded these V and J calls. Counted in this sample were 360,000 or so distinct CDR3 sequences; 9.5% to 13% of them appeared once. The ten most abundant clones make up more than 15% of the sample.

From the cysteine up to the phenylalanine, the CDR3 has a length of 14 residues. CDR3 DNA is the only sequence kept; it has 42 bases, read in frame from the first base. From the germline V gene, CDR1 is LGHNA and CDR2 is YSLEER. Relative to germline, V is 1 base shorter and J is 1 base shorter, with 7 bases between their ends. Sample treatment or condition, as interpreted from the label and publication: live attenuated yellow fever vaccine strain. At each blood-draw timepoint, two biological replicates of bulk PBMCs were obtained. A standard Ficoll-Paque protocol was used to isolate PBMCs from peripheral blood. TriZol was used to extract RNA from bulk PBMCs, CD4 and CD8 fractions, and dextramer-positive and dextramer-negative fractions. General findings and caveats noted by the study authors: A small share of clonotypes occurred in both CD4 and CD8 compartments, likely arising from convergent recombination. Compared with the primary T-cell response, the secondary T-cell response was weaker but faster, peaking on day 5 rather than day 15. Most clones expanded after primary vaccination (almost 97% of CD4 and roughly 91% of CD8) were re-detected after the booster, suggesting that broad memory maintenance occurred. The study included only two donors, which limits how far the findings can be generalized. Computational filtering was needed because FACS-sorted repertoires could contain abundant contaminating clonotypes from the bulk population.

The sequenced sample was PBMCs, obtained on the day of the first yellow fever vaccination. The TCR originated in a man younger than 35 who received the YFV17D yellow fever vaccine. The rearranged chain carries TRBV4-3 and TRBJ1-1, with no reliable assignment of the D segment. The base sequence is TGCGCCAGCAGCCAAGGGTCGGGGAACACTGAAGCTTTCTTT. Translation gives CASSQGSGNTEAFF.